This record covers a single TCR beta chain. Assay used: immunoSEQ multiplex PCR; TCRdb lists only in-frame clones, some missing. The sample carries nearly 25,000 clones, approximately 72% recorded once. The data belong to a study of blood T cell repertoires in COVID-19. Turning to the study itself: Acute-phase and convalescent COVID-19 samples originated in the United States, Italy and Spain. T cells, B-cell-depleted T cells, or PBMCs supplied cDNA or gDNA.

The Seattle patients, enrolled during active infection, were followed longitudinally. The V and J ends lost 5 bases and 4 bases, in that order; junction bases with no gene match: 4. The length of the CDR3 is 15 residues. Germline assignment: CDR1 SNHLY and CDR2 FYNNEI. This TCR was sampled from a man aged 45-65 years with COVID-19, enrolled during active disease. The sequencing input was peripheral blood. V and J are TRBV2 and TRBJ1-4, with 10 bases aligning to TRBD1. The CDR3 sequence: CASSLRTGGNEKLFF. CDR3 DNA sequence: TGTGCCAGCAGTCTAAGGACAGGGGGTAATGAAAAACTGTTTTTT.